This T cell receptor (beta chain) was found in a study of T cell responses to AZD1222 COVID-19 vaccine. CDR3 length: 15 residues. The ends were cut back, 2 bases at V and 6 bases at J, with 14 bases in the middle. Study conclusions and caveats: Scientists sampled the repertoires only once the peak T cell response had passed.

The study pooled second doses at about 4 or about 12 weeks. Clones were sequenced by immunoSEQ multiplex PCR, and TCRdb holds only the in-frame ones, with some missing. Of some 60,000 clones in the sample, about 83% were seen once. Of note for this clone: The antigen is undetermined.

The sequencing here drew on peripheral blood, taken 28 days after the second AZD1222 dose. The J gene is TRBJ1-5, the V gene TRBV23-1, with a weak D call TRBD1 (5 bases). TRBV23-1 is an ORF, and what it does is uncertain. This TCR derives from an adult who received the AZD1222 COVID-19 vaccine. The CDR3 spells CASSQMTGGGQPQHF. CDR3 sequence (DNA): TGCGCCAGCAGTCAAATGACCGGGGGAGGTCAGCCCCAGCATTTT.